This T cell receptor (beta chain) was recovered during a study of blood T cells in healthy people across ages. Study findings and constraints: It was not known whether donors were CMV positive (a possible confounder of expanded clonotype changes). Conclusively comparing naive with antigen-experienced cells was impossible with unsorted PBMCs.

Each donor gave roughly 10 milliliters of peripheral blood. The germline V gene encodes CDR1 ENHRY and CDR2 SYGVKD. The CDR3 is 14 amino acids. Trimming pared 2 bases from V and 4 bases from J, leaving 11 bases between. A word on this clonotype: What it binds is unknown.

Through a sample-barcoded 5' primer and a J-beta primer mix, a second PCR was run for roughly 6 to 11 cycles. A minimum of 3 million CDR3-containing paired-end reads was obtained for each sample. TCRdb analysed the 5' RACE reads with MiXCR anew, one entry per CDR3 protein. This repertoire shows about 800,000 distinct CDR3 sequences, 58% found once; its top ten account for roughly 22%. This chain connects TRBV10-3 to TRBJ1-1; D is unresolved. The sequenced sample consisted of blood. The TCR sequence derives from a man aged 30-40 years in good health. CDR3 nucleotides: TGTGCCATCAGTGAGGCTGAGTACGGCACTGAAGCTTTCTTT. Translated: CAISEAEYGTEAFF.